This is a list of T cell receptor beta chains from one sample in a study of identical twins. TCRdb reanalysed the 5' RACE reads using MiXCR and keeps one entry per CDR3 protein. The sample records about 210,000 distinct CDR3 sequences, around 10% being singletons. The source material was memory (CD45RO+) T cells sorted from blood. The receptor set was obtained from a woman younger than 30 in good health. CDR3s include the opening cysteine and the closing phenylalanine or tryptophan. D genes are given only for firm matches. Size is omitted from some rows. Given values are once, few, many or a class for expanded clones.

v_gene	abundance	d_gene	j_gene	CDR3nt	CDR3aa
TRBV20-1	.	TRBD2	TRBJ2-3	TGCAGTGCTAGAGATCTCTGGGGGGGGTTAATAACTAGCACAGATACGCAGTATTTT	CSARDLWGGLITSTDTQYF
TRBV18	few	.	TRBJ2-5	TGTGCCAGCTCATCCGACTCCCAGGGGACCCAGTACTTC	CASSSDSQGTQYF
TRBV19	few	.	TRBJ1-1	TGTGCCAGTAGTGGCAGATGGACAAACACTGAAGCTTTCTTT	CASSGRWTNTEAFF
TRBV12-3/TRBV12-4	.	.	TRBJ2-2	TGTGCCAGCTCGGGACTCCTCAACACCGGGGAGCTGTTTTTT	CASSGLLNTGELFF
TRBV6-6	few	.	TRBJ2-1	TGTGCCAGCAGTTACTCGCCTCGAAATGAGCAGTTCTTC	CASSYSPRNEQFF
TRBV20-1	few	.	TRBJ2-6	TGCAGTGCTAGAAGGGGGGGTTCTGGGGCCAACGTCCTGACTTTC	CSARRGGSGANVLTF
TRBV20-1	many	TRBD1	TRBJ1-1	TGCAGTGCTGCCGGACAGGGAATCTCTGAAGCTTTCTTT	CSAAGQGISEAFF
TRBV12-5	.	.	TRBJ1-2	TGTGCTAGTGGGGACCCACCCTCCTTCGGCTACACCTTC	CASGDPPSFGYTF
TRBV20-1	.	.	TRBJ2-3	TGCAGTGCGGCCCGCTCCAATACGCAGTATTTT	CSAARSNTQYF
TRBV7-2	.	.	TRBJ2-2	TGTGCCAGCAGCTTAGATCCGTCCGGGGAAGGAGGGGAGCTGTTTTTT	CASSLDPSGEGGELFF
TRBV15	few	.	TRBJ2-5	TGTGCCACCAGCAGAGACTGGCGGGGAGAGACCCAGTACTTC	CATSRDWRGETQYF
TRBV5-1	few	.	TRBJ1-2	TGCGCCAGCAGCTTGGATCAATATGGCTACACCTTC	CASSLDQYGYTF
TRBV5-1	many	TRBD1	TRBJ2-5	TGCGCCAGCAGCACTGGACAGGCCGTGGCGGAGACCCAGTACTTC	CASSTGQAVAETQYF
TRBV30	.	.	TRBJ2-1	TGTGCCTGGACGCGCCTCGATGAGCAGTTCTTC	CAWTRLDEQFF
TRBV20-1	.	TRBD2	TRBJ2-1	TGCAGTGCTAGAGGCAGCGGGGGGAACTACAATGAGCAGTTCTTC	CSARGSGGNYNEQFF
TRBV11-2	.	.	TRBJ2-1	TGTGCCAGCAGCTTAGGGGGGGTCTCCAATGAGCAGTTCTTC	CASSLGGVSNEQFF
TRBV29-1	.	.	TRBJ1-1	TGCAGCGCTACGGGACTCATGAACACTGAAGCTTTCTTT	CSATGLMNTEAFF
TRBV20-1	.	TRBD1	TRBJ2-6	TGCAGTGCTGGAGACAGGGGGCGCTCTGGGGCCAACGTCCTGACTTTC	CSAGDRGRSGANVLTF
TRBV12-3/TRBV12-4	.	TRBD2	TRBJ2-3	TGTGCCAGCAGTCCGGGAGGTTCGGGTAAGGCAGATACGCAGTATTTT	CASSPGGSGKADTQYF
TRBV6-1	few	TRBD1	TRBJ1-5	TGTGCCAGCAGTGCACAGGGGGAGCAGCCCCAGCATTTT	CASSAQGEQPQHF
TRBV13	.	TRBD2	TRBJ2-3	TGTGCCAGCACCCTAGCGGGGGGGCTTGGTACAGATACGCAGTATTTT	CASTLAGGLGTDTQYF
TRBV12-3/TRBV12-4	.	TRBD1	TRBJ2-2	TGTGCCAGCAGCCCGGACAGGACCACCGGGGAGCTGTTTTTT	CASSPDRTTGELFF
TRBV7-2	few	TRBD2	TRBJ2-5	TGTGCCAGCAGCCCCCAAGGGACTAGCTATGAGACCCAGTACTTC	CASSPQGTSYETQYF
TRBV7-2	few	.	TRBJ1-1	TGTGCCAGCAGCTTAGTTGGGGCAGGGACGAACACTGAAGCTTTCTTT	CASSLVGAGTNTEAFF
TRBV7-9	.	.	TRBJ2-1	TGTGTCAGCAGCTTAGAAGACGTTAGCGATGAGCAGTTCTTC	CVSSLEDVSDEQFF
TRBV20-1	few	.	TRBJ2-7	TGCAGTGCTAGAGACTTTGGGGGGCAAGTCTACGAGCAGTACTTC	CSARDFGGQVYEQYF
TRBV29-1	few	.	TRBJ2-3	TGCAGCGTTGTCCGTCGGGGGGCTCGGGATACGCAGTATTTT	CSVVRRGARDTQYF
TRBV18	.	.	TRBJ2-1	TGTGCCAGCTCCAAGCAGGTCGCTTGGACGCATGGTAGTGAGCAGTTCTTC	CASSKQVAWTHGSEQFF
TRBV5-5	.	.	TRBJ1-2	TGTGCCAGCAGCCCTGGGGACCTCTATGGCTACACCTTC	CASSPGDLYGYTF
TRBV12-5	.	.	TRBJ2-7	TGTGCTAGTGGTTCCGGCCTAGACCCCTACGAGCAGTACTTC	CASGSGLDPYEQYF
TRBV20-1	.	.	TRBJ2-7	TGCAGTGCTAGAGATGACGTCAGCTCCTACGAGCAGTACTTC	CSARDDVSSYEQYF
TRBV6-2/TRBV6-3	.	.	TRBJ2-1	TGTGCCAGCAGCCGGGGGTTCTCCTACAATGAGCAGTTCTTC	CASSRGFSYNEQFF
TRBV3-1	.	.	TRBJ2-5	TGTGCCAGCAGCCAAAGGAGGGAGACCCAGTACTTC	CASSQRRETQYF
TRBV10-3	.	.	TRBJ1-5	TGTGCCATCAGTGTAGGGCAGATTAATCAGCCCCAGCATTTT	CAISVGQINQPQHF
TRBV20-1	many	.	TRBJ2-4	TGCAGTGCTGCCGACAGAGTAGCCAAAAACATTCAGTACTTC	CSAADRVAKNIQYF
TRBV24-1	.	.	TRBJ2-1	TGTGCCACCAGCGCAGGAACTTCCTACAATGAGCAGTTCTTC	CATSAGTSYNEQFF
TRBV20-1	many	TRBD2	TRBJ2-7	TGCAGTGCTTCTACTAGCGGGAGGCCTGAGCAGTACTTC	CSASTSGRPEQYF
TRBV18	few	.	TRBJ1-1	TGTGCCAGCTTCACAGACGGCCGATACACTGAAGCTTTCTTT	CASFTDGRYTEAFF
TRBV18	few	TRBD1	TRBJ1-1	TGTGCCAGCTCACCACCACAGGGGCGCACTGAAGCTTTCTTT	CASSPPQGRTEAFF
TRBV29-1	.	.	TRBJ2-5	TGCAGCGTTCGGGTTCGTTTGGAGACCCAGTACTTC	CSVRVRLETQYF
TRBV4-3	few	.	TRBJ2-3	TGCGCCAGCAGCCAAGGCGGACGGGCGCAGGATACGCAGTATTTT	CASSQGGRAQDTQYF
TRBV5-1	many	.	TRBJ2-5	TGCGCCAGCAGCTTGGGCGACGGAATTGGAGAGACCCAGTACTTC	CASSLGDGIGETQYF
TRBV7-2	few	TRBD1	TRBJ2-3	TGTGCCAGCAGCTTAGCGTTGACAGGGAGCACAGATACGCAGTATTTT	CASSLALTGSTDTQYF
TRBV12-3/TRBV12-4	few	.	TRBJ2-2	TGTGCCAGCAACGGGGTGACAGGAACGAACACCGGGGAGCTGTTTTTT	CASNGVTGTNTGELFF
TRBV2	few	.	TRBJ2-1	TGTGCCAGCAGTGAAAGCGAGCGCCCCTACAATGAGCAGTTCTTC	CASSESERPYNEQFF
TRBV4-3	few	.	TRBJ2-5	TGCGCCAGCAGCCAAGGTGTACCGGGGGAGACCCAGTACTTC	CASSQGVPGETQYF
TRBV7-2	many	TRBD1	TRBJ2-3	TGTGCCAGCAGCCAGGACAGGGCAGGAGATACGCAGTATTTT	CASSQDRAGDTQYF
TRBV20-1	.	.	TRBJ2-1	TGCAGTGCCTCGGGACGAAACAATGAGCAGTTCTTC	CSASGRNNEQFF
TRBV7-9	.	.	TRBJ1-3	TGTGCCAGCAGCCCTCGTGGGGCTACCTCTGGAAACACCATATATTTT	CASSPRGATSGNTIYF
TRBV27	many	.	TRBJ2-1	TGTGCCAGCAGTTCCCCATCCCATGAGCAGTTCTTC	CASSSPSHEQFF